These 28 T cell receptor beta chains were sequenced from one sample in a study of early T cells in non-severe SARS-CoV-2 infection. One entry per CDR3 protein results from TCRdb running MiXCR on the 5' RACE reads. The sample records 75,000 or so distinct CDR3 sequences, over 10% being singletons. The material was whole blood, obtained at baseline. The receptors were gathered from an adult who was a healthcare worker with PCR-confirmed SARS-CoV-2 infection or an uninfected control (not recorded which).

Here the CDR3 reads CSVDRRGTDTQYF. In nucleotides, the CDR3 is TGCAGCGTTGACCGGAGGGGAACAGATACGCAGTATTTT. The chain uses TRBV29-1 and TRBJ2-3; D may be TRBD2 (6 bases). CDR1 is SQVTM and CDR2 is ANQGSEA in the germline V gene. Trimming removed 3 bases from V and 3 bases from J, with 10 bases in between. CDR3 length: 13 amino acids.

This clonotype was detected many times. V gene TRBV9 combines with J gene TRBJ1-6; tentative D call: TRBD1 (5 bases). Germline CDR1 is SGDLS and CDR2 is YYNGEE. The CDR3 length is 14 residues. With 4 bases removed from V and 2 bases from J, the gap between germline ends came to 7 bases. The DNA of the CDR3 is TGTGCCAGCAGCCTCAGGGCCTATAATTCACCCCTCCACTTT. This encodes CASSLRAYNSPLHF.

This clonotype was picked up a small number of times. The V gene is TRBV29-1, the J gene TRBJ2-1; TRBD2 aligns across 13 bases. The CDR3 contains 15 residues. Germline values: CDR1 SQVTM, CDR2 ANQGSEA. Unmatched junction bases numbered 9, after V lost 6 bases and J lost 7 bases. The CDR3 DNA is TGCAGCGTCCAGGAAGGACTAGCGGGAGTTAATGAGCAGTTCTTC. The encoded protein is CSVQEGLAGVNEQFF.

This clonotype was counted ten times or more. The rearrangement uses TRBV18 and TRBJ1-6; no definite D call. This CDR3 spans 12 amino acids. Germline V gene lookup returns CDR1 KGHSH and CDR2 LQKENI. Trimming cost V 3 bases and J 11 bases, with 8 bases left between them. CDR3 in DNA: TGTGCCAGCTCACCGTCCCGGGCACCCCTCCACTTT. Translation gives CASSPSRAPLHF.

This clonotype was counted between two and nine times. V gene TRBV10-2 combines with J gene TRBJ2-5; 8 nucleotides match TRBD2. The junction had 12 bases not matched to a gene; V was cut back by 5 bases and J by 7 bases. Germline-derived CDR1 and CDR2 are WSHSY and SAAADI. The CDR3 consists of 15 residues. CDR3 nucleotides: TGCGCCAGCAGTCTCTATAGCGGGACTTCCGGGACCCAGTACTTC. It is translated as CASSLYSGTSGTQYF.

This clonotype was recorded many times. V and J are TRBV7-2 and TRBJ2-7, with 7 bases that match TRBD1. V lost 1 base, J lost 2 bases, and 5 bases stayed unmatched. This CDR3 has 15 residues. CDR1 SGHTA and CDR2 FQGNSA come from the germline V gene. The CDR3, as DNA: TGTGCCAGCAGCTTAGTTGGGCAGGGGGCCTACGAGCAGTACTTC. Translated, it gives CASSLVGQGAYEQYF. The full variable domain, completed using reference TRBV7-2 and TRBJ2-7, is GAGVSQSPSNKVTEKGKDVELRCDPISGHTALYWYRQSLGQGLEFLIYFQGNSAPDKSGLPSDRFSAERTGGSVSTLTIQRTQQEDSAVYLCASSLVGQGAYEQYFGPGTRLTVT.

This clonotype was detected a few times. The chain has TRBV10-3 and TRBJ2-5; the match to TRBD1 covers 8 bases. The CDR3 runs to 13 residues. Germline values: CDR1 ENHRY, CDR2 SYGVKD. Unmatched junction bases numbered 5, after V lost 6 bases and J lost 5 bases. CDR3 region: CAIRVGQGETQYF. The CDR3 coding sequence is TGTGCCATCAGGGTTGGACAGGGCGAGACCCAGTACTTC.

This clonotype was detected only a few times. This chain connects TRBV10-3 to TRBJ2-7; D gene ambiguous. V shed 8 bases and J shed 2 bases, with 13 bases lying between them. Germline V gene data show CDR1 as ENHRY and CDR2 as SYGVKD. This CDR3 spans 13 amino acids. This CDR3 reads CAIGSAGTYEQYF. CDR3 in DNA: TGTGCCATCGGATCGGCAGGCACCTACGAGCAGTACTTC.

As DNA, the CDR3 is TGTGCCAGTAGTATAACCGGGACAGGGGAATCCTACGAGCAGTACTTC. Protein: CASSITGTGESYEQYF. V gene TRBV19 combines with J gene TRBJ2-7; 10 nucleotides line up with TRBD1. This CDR3 has 16 amino acids. J gave up 1 base and V 2 bases, and 5 bases lay outside the gene matches. Germline V gene sequence: CDR1 LNHDA, CDR2 SQIVND (reference sequence).

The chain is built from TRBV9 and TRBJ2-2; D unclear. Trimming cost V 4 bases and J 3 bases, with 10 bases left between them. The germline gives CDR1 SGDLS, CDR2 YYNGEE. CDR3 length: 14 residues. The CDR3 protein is CASSFRRDTGELFF. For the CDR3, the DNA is TGTGCCAGCAGCTTTCGACGGGACACCGGGGAGCTGTTTTTT.

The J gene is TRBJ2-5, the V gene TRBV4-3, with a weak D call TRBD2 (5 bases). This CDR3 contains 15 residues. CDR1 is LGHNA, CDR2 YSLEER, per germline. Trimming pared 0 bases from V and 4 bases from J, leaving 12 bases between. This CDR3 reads CASSQDGSRGETQYF. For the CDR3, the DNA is TGCGCCAGCAGCCAAGATGGGAGCCGGGGAGAGACCCAGTACTTC.

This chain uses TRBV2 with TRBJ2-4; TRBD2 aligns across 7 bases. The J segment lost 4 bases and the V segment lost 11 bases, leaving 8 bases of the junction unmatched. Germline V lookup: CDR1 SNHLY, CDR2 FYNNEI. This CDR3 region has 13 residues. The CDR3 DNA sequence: TGTGCCGGATCAAGCGGGATAAAAAACATTCAGTACTTC. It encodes CAGSSGIKNIQYF.

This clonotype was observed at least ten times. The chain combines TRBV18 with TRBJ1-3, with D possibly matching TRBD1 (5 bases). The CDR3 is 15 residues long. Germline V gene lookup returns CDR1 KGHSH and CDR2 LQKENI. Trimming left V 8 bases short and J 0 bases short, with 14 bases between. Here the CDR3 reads CASAGTASSGNTIYF. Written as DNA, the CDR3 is TGTGCCAGCGCCGGGACGGCGAGCTCTGGAAACACCATATATTTT.

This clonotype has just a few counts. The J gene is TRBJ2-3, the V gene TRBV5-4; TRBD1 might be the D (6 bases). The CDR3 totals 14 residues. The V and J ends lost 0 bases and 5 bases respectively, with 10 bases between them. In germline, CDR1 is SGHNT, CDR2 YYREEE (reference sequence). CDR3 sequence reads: CASSLEQGGDTQYF. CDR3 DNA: TGTGCCAGCAGCTTGGAACAGGGCGGAGATACGCAGTATTTT.

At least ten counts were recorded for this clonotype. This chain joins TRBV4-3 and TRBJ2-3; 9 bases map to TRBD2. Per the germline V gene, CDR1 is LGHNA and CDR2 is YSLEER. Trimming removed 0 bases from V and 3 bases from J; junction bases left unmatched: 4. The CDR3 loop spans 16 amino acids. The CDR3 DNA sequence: TGCGCCAGCAGCCAAGATTTAGCGGGAGCAACAGATACGCAGTATTTT. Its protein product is CASSQDLAGATDTQYF.

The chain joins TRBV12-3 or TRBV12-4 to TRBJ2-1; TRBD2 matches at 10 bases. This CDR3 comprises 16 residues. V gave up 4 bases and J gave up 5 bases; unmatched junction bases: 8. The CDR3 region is CASSYSSGRGNNEQFF. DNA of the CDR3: TGTGCCAGCAGTTACTCTAGCGGGAGAGGCAACAATGAGCAGTTCTTC.

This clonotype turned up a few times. This chain's CDR3 is CASSLMGRGIDTQYF. CDR3 in DNA: TGTGCCAGCAGCTTAATGGGCAGGGGGATTGATACGCAGTATTTT. This chain joins TRBV7-3 and TRBJ2-3; 7 bases map to TRBD1. Germline assignment: CDR1 SGHTA and CDR2 FQGTGA. The CDR3 is 15 amino acids. The V segment lost 1 base and the J segment 6 bases; nucleotides outside the gene matches: 7.

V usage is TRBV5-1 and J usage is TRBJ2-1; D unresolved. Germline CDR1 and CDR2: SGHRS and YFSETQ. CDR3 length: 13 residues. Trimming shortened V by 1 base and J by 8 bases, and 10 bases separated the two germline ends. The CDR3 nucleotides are TGCGCCAGCAGCTTGAAGGGATACGATGAGCAGTTCTTC. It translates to CASSLKGYDEQFF.

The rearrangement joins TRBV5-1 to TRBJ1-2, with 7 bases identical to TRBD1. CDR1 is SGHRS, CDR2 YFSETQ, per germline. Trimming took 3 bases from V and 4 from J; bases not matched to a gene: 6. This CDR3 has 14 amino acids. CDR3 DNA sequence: TGCGCCAGCAGCTGGGGGGACAGCGGCTATGGCTACACCTTC. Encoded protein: CASSWGDSGYGYTF.

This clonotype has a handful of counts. The CDR3 sequence: CAWRSTGTEAFF. Written as DNA, the CDR3 is TGTGCCTGGAGGTCAACGGGGACTGAAGCTTTCTTT. This rearrangement joins TRBV30 to TRBJ1-1; D call uncertain. This CDR3 comprises 12 residues. Trimming cost V 3 bases and J 5 bases, with 10 bases left between them. Germline V gene sequence: CDR1 GTSNPN, CDR2 SVGIG (reference sequence).

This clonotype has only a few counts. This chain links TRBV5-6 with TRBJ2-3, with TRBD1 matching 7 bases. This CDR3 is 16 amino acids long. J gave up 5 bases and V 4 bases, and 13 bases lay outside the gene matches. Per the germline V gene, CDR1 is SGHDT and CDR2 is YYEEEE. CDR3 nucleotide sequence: TGTGCCAGCAGCAGTGGGACAGTCTGGGTAGAAGATACGCAGTATTTT. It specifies CASSSGTVWVEDTQYF.

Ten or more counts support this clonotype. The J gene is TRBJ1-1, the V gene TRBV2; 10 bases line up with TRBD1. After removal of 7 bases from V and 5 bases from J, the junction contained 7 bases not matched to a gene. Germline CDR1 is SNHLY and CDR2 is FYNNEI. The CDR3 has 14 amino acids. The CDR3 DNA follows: TGTGCCAGCATTCTTGACAGGGGGCGAACTGAAGCTTTCTTT. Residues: CASILDRGRTEAFF.

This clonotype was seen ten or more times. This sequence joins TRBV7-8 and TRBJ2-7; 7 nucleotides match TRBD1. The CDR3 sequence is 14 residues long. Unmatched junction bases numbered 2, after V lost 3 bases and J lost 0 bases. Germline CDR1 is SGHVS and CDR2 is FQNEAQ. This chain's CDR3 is CASSLGTVSYEQYF. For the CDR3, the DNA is TGTGCCAGCAGCTTGGGGACAGTCTCCTACGAGCAGTACTTC.

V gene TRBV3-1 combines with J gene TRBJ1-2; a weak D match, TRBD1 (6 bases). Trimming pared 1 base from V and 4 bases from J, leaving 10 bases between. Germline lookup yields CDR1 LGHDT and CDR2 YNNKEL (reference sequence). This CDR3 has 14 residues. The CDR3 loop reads CASSQVQGGYGYTF. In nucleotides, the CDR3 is TGTGCCAGCAGCCAAGTACAGGGAGGCTATGGCTACACCTTC. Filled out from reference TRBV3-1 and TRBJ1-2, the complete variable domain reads DTAVSQTPKYLVTQMGNDKSIKCEQNLGHDTMYWYKQDSKKFLKIMFSYNNKELIINETVPNRFSPKSPDKAHLNLHINSLELGDSAVYFCASSQVQGGYGYTFGSGTRLTVV.

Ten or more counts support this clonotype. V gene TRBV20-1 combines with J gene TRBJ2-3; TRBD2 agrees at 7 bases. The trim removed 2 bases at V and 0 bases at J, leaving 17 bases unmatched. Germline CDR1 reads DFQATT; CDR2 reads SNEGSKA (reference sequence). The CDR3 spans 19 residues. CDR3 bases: TGCAGTGCTAGATCCCAAGAATATCCCAGCGGGGCTAGCACAGATACGCAGTATTTT. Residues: CSARSQEYPSGASTDTQYF.

The CDR3 sequence: CASRFLAGGPNEQYF. The CDR3 DNA sequence: TGTGCCAGCAGGTTCTTAGCGGGAGGGCCCAACGAGCAGTACTTC. The chain recombines TRBV11-3 with TRBJ2-7, with 11 bases that match TRBD2. Per the germline V gene, CDR1 is SGHNT and CDR2 is YENEEA. Germline trimming cut 6 bases from V and 5 bases from J; bases unmatched to any gene: 9. The CDR3 covers 15 residues.

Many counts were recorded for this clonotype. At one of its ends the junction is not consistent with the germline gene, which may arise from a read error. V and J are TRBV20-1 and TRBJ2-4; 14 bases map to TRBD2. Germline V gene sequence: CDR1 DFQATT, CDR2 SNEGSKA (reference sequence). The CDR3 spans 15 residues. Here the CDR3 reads CSAVPGPTSGRAQHF. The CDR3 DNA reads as TGCAGTGCTGTCCCCGGACCGACTAGCGGGAGGGCTCAGCACTTC.

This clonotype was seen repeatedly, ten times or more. Written as DNA, the CDR3 is TGTGCCAGCAGACTGGGACTAACCTCCTACAATGAGCAGTTCTTC. Translating gives CASRLGLTSYNEQFF. The chain recombines TRBV3-1 with TRBJ2-1; 7 bases line up with TRBD2. The CDR3 sequence is 15 residues long. Looked up from germline, CDR1 is LGHDT and CDR2 is YNNKEL (reference sequence). The V gene end was trimmed by 6 bases and the J gene end by 0 bases; junction bases not matched to a gene: 5.